These 18 T cell receptor beta chains were sequenced from one sample in a study of cytomegalovirus exposure and HLA in healthy donors. PCR was performed using 60 Vbeta and 13 Jbeta primers. Using immunoSEQ multiplex PCR, the repertoire was profiled, and TCRdb retains in-frame clones only, with some absent. Of 120,000 or so clones listed, around 82% are singletons. The specimen sequenced was PBMCs. All receptors come from a man aged 25-40 years in good health and CMV-seropositive.

The chain employs TRBV6-1 and TRBJ2-2; 7 bases are a match to TRBD2. Germline V gives CDR1 MNHNS, CDR2 SASEGT. CDR3 length equals 15 residues. V lost 8 bases to trimming and J lost 3 bases; unmatched junction nucleotides: 9. The CDR3 nucleotides read TGTGCCAGCGGGAGGGATCGGAGGGACACCGGGGAGCTGTTTTTT. It specifies CASGRDRRDTGELFF.

The chain employs TRBV5-6 and TRBJ1-4; a weak D match, TRBD1 (6 bases). The V end lost 4 bases, the J end lost 2 bases, and 15 bases lay between the germline ends. The length of the CDR3 is 16 residues. Germline lookup yields CDR1 SGHDT and CDR2 YYEEEE. The DNA for the CDR3 is TGTGCCAGCAGCCTTTACAGGGTCGAGACTAATGAAAAACTGTTTTTT. Its protein product is CASSLYRVETNEKLFF.

V usage is TRBV28 and J usage is TRBJ2-5; 7 bases line up with TRBD1. Germline-derived CDR1 and CDR2 are MDHEN and SYDVKM. The CDR3 contains 13 residues. V lost 7 bases, J lost 4 bases, and 6 bases stayed unmatched. Here the CDR3 reads CASNRGGRETQYF. For the CDR3, the DNA is TGTGCCAGCAACAGGGGCGGCCGAGAGACCCAGTACTTC.

V gene TRBV6-5 combines with J gene TRBJ2-1; possibly TRBD2 for D (5 bases). The CDR3 covers 13 residues. V was clipped by 0 bases and J by 10 bases, with 10 bases between them. Looked up from germline, CDR1 is MNHEY and CDR2 is SVGAGI. The CDR3 sequence is CASSYSLEYEQFF. DNA for the CDR3: TGTGCCAGCAGTTACTCACTAGAATACGAGCAGTTCTTC.

This sequence joins TRBV5-4 and TRBJ1-5; D remains ambiguous. From germline, CDR1 is SGHNT and CDR2 YYREEE (reference sequence). This CDR3 has 15 residues. V was clipped by 2 bases and J by 4 bases, with 13 bases between them. In DNA form, the CDR3 reads TGTGCCAGCAGCTTCGCGGGTCATCGGAATCAGCCCCAGCATTTT. Translated, it gives CASSFAGHRNQPQHF. Drawing the rest from reference TRBV5-4 and TRBJ1-5, the complete variable domain is ETGVTQSPTHLIKTRGQQVTLRCSSQSGHNTVSWYQQALGQGPQFIFQYYREEENGRGNFPPRFSGLQFPNYSSELNVNALELDDSALYLCASSFAGHRNQPQHFGDGTRLSIL.

The chain recombines TRBV18 with TRBJ2-1; TRBD2 aligns across 7 bases. The germline CDR1 and CDR2 sequences are KGHSH and LQKENI. J lost 6 bases, V lost 3 bases, and 5 bases had no gene match. The CDR3 consists of 14 residues. CDR3: CASSPAGVSNEQFF. CDR3 bases: TGTGCCAGCTCACCCGCGGGGGTTAGCAATGAGCAGTTCTTC.

CDR3 in DNA: TGTGCCAGCAGCCCTGGACAGGGTGTGTACGAGCAGTACTTC. Its protein is CASSPGQGVYEQYF. The chain recombines TRBV6-6 with TRBJ2-7; 8 nucleotides match TRBD1. V lost 6 bases to trimming and J lost 4 bases; unmatched junction nucleotides: 8. The germline V gene encodes CDR1 MNHNY and CDR2 SVGAGI (reference sequence). CDR3 length: 14 amino acids.

This clone was observed a handful of times. The chain carries TRBV27 and TRBJ2-7; TRBD1 is a possible D gene (6 bases). V was clipped by 2 bases and J by 2 bases, with 16 bases between them. There are 16 residues in the CDR3. Germline loops: CDR1 MNHEY, CDR2 SMNVEV (reference sequence). The CDR3 region is CASSLLPTGTPYEQYF. CDR3 nucleotide sequence: TGTGCCAGCAGTTTACTTCCTACCGGGACACCCTACGAGCAGTACTTC.

The chain uses TRBV30 and TRBJ1-4; D perhaps matches TRBD1 (5 bases). V lost 7 bases to trimming and J lost 1 base, with 7 bases between them. The CDR3 is 12 residues long. Germline V CDR1 and CDR2: GTSNPN, SVGIG (reference sequence). The CDR3 protein is CALQGTNEKLFF. CDR3 nucleotide sequence: TGTGCCTTGCAGGGAACTAATGAAAAACTGTTTTTT. The variable domain in full, with the rest retrieved from reference TRBV30 and TRBJ1-4, is SQTIHQWPATLVQPVGSPLSLECTVEGTSNPNLYWYRQAAGRGLQLLFYSVGIGQISSEVPQNLSASRPQDRQFILSSKKLLLSDSGFYLCALQGTNEKLFFGSGTQLSVL.

Here the CDR3 reads CSVAGQGGTEAFF. The DNA of the CDR3 is TGCAGCGTTGCGGGACAGGGGGGCACTGAAGCTTTCTTT. The V gene is TRBV29-1, the J gene TRBJ1-1, with 11 bases identical to TRBD1. V was pared by 4 bases and J by 4 bases, with 2 bases of the junction left unmatched. The CDR3 has 13 amino acids. The germline V gene has CDR1 SQVTM and CDR2 ANQGSEA.

This clone was detected only once. This rearrangement joins TRBV6-1 to TRBJ2-5, with TRBD1 as a possible D gene (6 bases). The V gene lost 6 bases and the J gene lost 5 bases, with 19 bases spanning the gap. The CDR3 covers 15 residues. CDR1 MNHNS and CDR2 SASEGT come from the germline V gene. CDR3 loop: CASRTGGKRGETQYF. The CDR3 DNA sequence: TGTGCCAGCAGAACTGGCGGAAAGAGGGGGGAGACCCAGTACTTC.

In its sample, this clone was seen a few times. The chain uses TRBV6-1 and TRBJ1-5, with D possibly being TRBD1 (5 bases). V was clipped by 2 bases and J by 4 bases, with 12 bases between them. Looked up from germline, CDR1 is MNHNS and CDR2 is SASEGT. The CDR3 totals 15 residues. CDR3 DNA: TGTGCCAGCAGTGAAACCAGGGATGAGAATCAGCCCCAGCATTTT. Translated, it gives CASSETRDENQPQHF.

This CDR3 reads CASSEQGAYYGYTF. The CDR3 DNA reads TGTGCCAGCAGCGAACAGGGGGCTTACTATGGCTACACCTTC. The chain joins TRBV14 to TRBJ1-2; 9 positions agree with TRBD1. The CDR3 covers 14 residues. V was pared by 5 bases and J by 3 bases, with 4 bases of the junction left unmatched. Germline CDR1 SGHDN, CDR2 FVKESK.

J is TRBJ2-5 and V is TRBV9, with TRBD2 matching 7 bases. CDR1 SGDLS and CDR2 YYNGEE come from the germline V gene. The CDR3 sequence is 15 residues long. The ends lost 2 bases at V and 2 bases at J; junction bases unmatched: 6. The CDR3 DNA follows: TGTGCCAGCAGCGTTTCGGGGGGAAGTCAAGAGACCCAGTACTTC. This gives the protein CASSVSGGSQETQYF.

The chain employs TRBV6-5 and TRBJ1-3; possible D gene TRBD1, 6 bases. CDR3 length equals 16 residues. V was shortened by 2 bases and J by 0 bases, with 11 bases between the two germline ends. Germline assignment: CDR1 MNHEY and CDR2 SVGAGI. CDR3 residues: CASSYRGGSSGNTIYF. CDR3 nucleotides: TGTGCCAGCAGTTACAGGGGGGGCAGCTCTGGAAACACCATATATTTT.

The V and J genes are TRBV30 and TRBJ1-5; D is undetermined. V lost 3 bases, J lost 7 bases, and 19 bases lay in between. This CDR3 has 15 amino acids. Looked up from germline, CDR1 is GTSNPN and CDR2 is SVGIG (reference sequence). CDR3 bases: TGTGCCTGGAGAAACGGACGGGGTCTGAACCAGCCCCAGCATTTT. This sequence encodes CAWRNGRGLNQPQHF.

The rearrangement links TRBV6-5 to TRBJ2-7; TRBD1 matches 8 bases. Germline lookup yields CDR1 MNHEY and CDR2 SVGAGI. This CDR3 contains 14 residues. The V gene end was trimmed by 5 bases and the J gene end by 4 bases; junction bases not matched to a gene: 7. The CDR3 DNA reads TGTGCCAGCAGTCCACGGACAGGGCGATACGAGCAGTACTTC. Amino acids: CASSPRTGRYEQYF.

J is TRBJ2-3 and V is TRBV29-1; TRBD2 is a possible D gene (7 bases). Trimming removed 4 bases from V and 3 bases from J, with 14 bases in between. The germline V gene encodes CDR1 SQVTM and CDR2 ANQGSEA. This CDR3 is 14 amino acids long. This chain's CDR3 is CSVARGGLTDTQYF. The CDR3 DNA follows: TGCAGCGTTGCAAGGGGGGGGCTAACAGATACGCAGTATTTT.